The present TCR beta chain was sequenced within a study of blood T cell repertoires in COVID-19. Background on the study: PBMCs, B-cell-depleted T cells, or T cells were the source of the cDNA or gDNA that made up the material.

Per the study methods: Estimation of nucleated cell counts was performed using reference gene primer amplification. Here immunoSEQ multiplex PCR was the method, and the copy in TCRdb shows in-frame clones only, minus some. The V and J calls and clone size were taken over from that table, and D and trimming were inferred from the DNA. This sample carries approximately 200,000 clones, approximately 89% of them seen once, and the ten largest clones take around 4%. Source material: peripheral blood. The receptor was isolated from a woman aged 25 to 45 with acute or convalescent COVID-19.

The chain's CDR3 is CASSFPGTEAFF. CDR3 DNA sequence: TGTGCCAGCAGCTTCCCCGGGACAGAAGCTTTCTTT. This chain joins TRBV7-9 and TRBJ1-1, with TRBD1 as a possible D gene (6 bases). The germline V and J ends were trimmed by 3 bases and 8 bases, with 10 bases remaining between them. Germline lookup yields CDR1 SEHNR and CDR2 FQNEAQ (reference sequence). The CDR3 spans 12 residues. Combining the CDR3 with reference TRBV7-9 and TRBJ1-1 gives the whole variable domain DTGVSQNPRHKITKRGQNVTFRCDPISEHNRLYWYRQTLGQGPEFLTYFQNEAQLEKSRLLSDRFSAERPKGSFSTLEIQRTEQGDSAMYLCASSFPGTEAFFGQGTRLTVV.